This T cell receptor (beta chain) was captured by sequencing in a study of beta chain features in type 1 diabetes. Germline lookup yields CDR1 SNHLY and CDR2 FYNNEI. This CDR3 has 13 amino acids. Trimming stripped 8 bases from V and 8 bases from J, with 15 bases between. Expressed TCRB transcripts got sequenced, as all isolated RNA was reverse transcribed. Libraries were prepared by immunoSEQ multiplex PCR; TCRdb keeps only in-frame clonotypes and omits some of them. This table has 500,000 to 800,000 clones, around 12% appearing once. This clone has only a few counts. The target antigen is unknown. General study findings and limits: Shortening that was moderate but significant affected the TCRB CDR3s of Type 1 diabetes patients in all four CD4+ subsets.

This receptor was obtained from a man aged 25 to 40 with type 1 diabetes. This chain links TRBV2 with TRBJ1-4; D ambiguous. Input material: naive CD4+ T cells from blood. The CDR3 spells CASGDTPREKLFF. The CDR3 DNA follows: TGTGCCAGCGGAGACACGCCTAGGGAAAAACTGTTTTTT.